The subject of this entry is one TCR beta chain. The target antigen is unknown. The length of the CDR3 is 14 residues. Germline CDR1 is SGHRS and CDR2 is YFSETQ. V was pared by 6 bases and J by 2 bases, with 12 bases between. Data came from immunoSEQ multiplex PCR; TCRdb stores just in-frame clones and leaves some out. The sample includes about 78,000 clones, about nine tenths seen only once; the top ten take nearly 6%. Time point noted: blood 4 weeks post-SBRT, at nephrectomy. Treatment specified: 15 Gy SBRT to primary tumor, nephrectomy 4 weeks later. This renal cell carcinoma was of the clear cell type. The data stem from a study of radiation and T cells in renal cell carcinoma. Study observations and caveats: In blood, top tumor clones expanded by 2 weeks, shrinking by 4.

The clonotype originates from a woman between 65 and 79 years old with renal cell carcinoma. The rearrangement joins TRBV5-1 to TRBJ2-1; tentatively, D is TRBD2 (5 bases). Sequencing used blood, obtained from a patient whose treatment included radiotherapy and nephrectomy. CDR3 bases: TGCGCCAGCAACCGCGGGCGAACCTACAATGAGCAGTTCTTC. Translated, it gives CASNRGRTYNEQFF.